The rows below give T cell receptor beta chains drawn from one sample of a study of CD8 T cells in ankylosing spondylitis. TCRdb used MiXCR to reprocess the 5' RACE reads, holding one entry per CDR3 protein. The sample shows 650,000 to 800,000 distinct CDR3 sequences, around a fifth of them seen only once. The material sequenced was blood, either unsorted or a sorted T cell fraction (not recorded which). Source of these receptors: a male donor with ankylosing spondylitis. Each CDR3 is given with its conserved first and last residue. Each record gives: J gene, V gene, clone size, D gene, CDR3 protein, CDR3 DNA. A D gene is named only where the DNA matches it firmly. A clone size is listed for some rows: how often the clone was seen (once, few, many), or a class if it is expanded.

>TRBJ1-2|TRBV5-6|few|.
CASSLGAGIYGYTF
TGTGCCAGCAGCTTAGGGGCAGGGATTTATGGCTACACCTTC
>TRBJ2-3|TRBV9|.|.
CASTTGGTDTQYF
TGTGCCAGCACCACGGGGGGCACAGATACGCAGTATTTT
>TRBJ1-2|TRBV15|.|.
CATSREPGFYGYTF
TGTGCCACCAGCAGAGAGCCGGGATTTTATGGCTACACCTTC
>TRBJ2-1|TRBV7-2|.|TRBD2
CASSAGLAGGDNEQFF
TGTGCCAGCAGCGCGGGACTAGCGGGAGGAGACAATGAGCAGTTCTTC
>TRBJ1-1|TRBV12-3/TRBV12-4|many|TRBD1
CASSSGGVTFF
TGTGCCAGCAGTTCAGGGGGCGTTACTTTCTTT
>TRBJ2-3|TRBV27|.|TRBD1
CASSKTGGYTDTQYF
TGTGCCAGCAGTAAGACAGGGGGCTACACAGATACGCAGTATTTT
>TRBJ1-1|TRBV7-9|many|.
CASSPQGTGNTEAFF
TGTGCCAGCAGCCCTCAGGGGACGGGGAACACTGAAGCTTTCTTT
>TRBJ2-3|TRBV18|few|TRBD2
CASSSLAAGGTDTQYF
TGTGCCAGCTCGTCGCTCGCTGCGGGAGGCACAGATACGCAGTATTTT
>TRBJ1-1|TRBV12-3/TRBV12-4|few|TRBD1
CASIVDRGAEAFF
TGTGCCAGCATAGTGGACAGGGGCGCTGAAGCTTTCTTT
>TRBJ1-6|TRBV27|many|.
CASSLESSYNSPLHF
TGTGCCAGCAGCTTAGAAAGCTCCTATAATTCACCCCTCCACTTT
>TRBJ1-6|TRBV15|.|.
CATRRRSDNSPLHF
TGTGCCACCAGAAGGAGGTCAGATAATTCACCCCTCCACTTT
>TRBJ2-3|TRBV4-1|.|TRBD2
CASSQGEGGRDTQYF
TGCGCCAGCAGCCAAGGGGAGGGTGGGAGAGATACGCAGTATTTT
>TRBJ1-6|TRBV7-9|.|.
CASSPIDTASRPPLHF
TGTGCCAGCAGCCCGATAGACACCGCCAGTAGGCCACCCCTCCACTTT
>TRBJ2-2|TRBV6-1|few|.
CASSEWGASTGELFF
TGTGCCAGCAGTGAGTGGGGGGCTAGCACCGGGGAGCTGTTTTTT
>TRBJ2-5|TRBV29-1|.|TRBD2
CSVETSVQETQYF
TGCAGCGTTGAAACTAGCGTTCAAGAGACCCAGTACTTC
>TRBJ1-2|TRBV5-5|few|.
CASTGAGVNYGYTF
TGTGCCAGCACCGGGGCCGGGGTCAACTATGGCTACACCTTC
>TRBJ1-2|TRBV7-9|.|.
CASSLSLEYGYTF
TGTGCCAGCAGCTTATCCCTTGAATATGGCTACACCTTC
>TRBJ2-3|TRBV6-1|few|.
CASSPEGADTQYF
TGTGCCAGCAGCCCAGAGGGCGCAGATACGCAGTATTTT
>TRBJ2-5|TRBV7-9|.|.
CASSLMSWGRETQYF
TGTGCCAGCAGCTTAATGTCCTGGGGGCGGGAGACCCAGTACTTC
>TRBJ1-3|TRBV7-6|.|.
CASSLSAASGNTIYF
TGTGCCAGCAGCCTTAGCGCCGCCTCTGGAAACACCATATATTTT
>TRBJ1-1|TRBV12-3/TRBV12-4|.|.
CASSLPGEAEAFF
TGTGCCAGCAGTTTGCCCGGCGAAGCTGAAGCTTTCTTT
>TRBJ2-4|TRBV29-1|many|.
CSVMPDQRAKNIQYF
TGCAGCGTTATGCCAGATCAGAGAGCCAAAAACATTCAGTACTTC
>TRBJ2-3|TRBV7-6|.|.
CASSLAQKKSTDTQYF
TGTGCCAGCAGCTTAGCGCAGAAAAAGAGCACAGATACGCAGTATTTT
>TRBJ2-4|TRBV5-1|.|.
CASSLEPAGLYIQYF
TGCGCCAGCAGCTTGGAGCCGGCAGGGCTGTACATTCAGTACTTC
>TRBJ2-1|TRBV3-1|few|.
CASSQDRVGTPCF
TGTGCCAGCAGCCAAGACAGAGTCGGGACTCCATGCTTC
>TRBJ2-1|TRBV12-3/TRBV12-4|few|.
CASSWVLGGPNEQFF
TGTGCCAGCAGTTGGGTTTTGGGGGGCCCCAATGAGCAGTTCTTC
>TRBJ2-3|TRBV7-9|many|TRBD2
CASSLVSSGVSTDTQYF
TGTGCCAGCAGCTTAGTATCCAGCGGGGTTAGCACAGATACGCAGTATTTT
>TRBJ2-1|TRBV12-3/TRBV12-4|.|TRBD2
CASSDPLAGGRGEQFF
TGTGCCAGCAGTGACCCGCTAGCGGGAGGTAGGGGTGAGCAGTTCTTC
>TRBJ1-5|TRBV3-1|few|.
CASSQGQINQPQHF
TGTGCCAGCAGCCAAGGACAGATCAATCAGCCCCAGCATTTT
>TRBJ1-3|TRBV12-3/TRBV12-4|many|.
CASSLNGNTIYF
TGTGCCAGCAGTTTAAATGGAAACACCATATATTTT
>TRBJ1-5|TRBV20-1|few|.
CSANSRENQPQHF
TGCAGTGCTAATTCCAGGGAGAATCAGCCCCAGCATTTT
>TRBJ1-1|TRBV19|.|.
CASTGRYTEAFF
TGTGCCAGTACAGGAAGGTACACTGAAGCTTTCTTT
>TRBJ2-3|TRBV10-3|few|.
CAVMAGQWGYGDTQYF
TGTGCCGTAATGGCAGGCCAGTGGGGATATGGAGATACGCAGTATTTT
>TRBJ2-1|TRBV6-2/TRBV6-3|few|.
CASSYSTSKTPPAYNEQFF
TGTGCCAGCAGTTACTCGACTAGTAAAACCCCCCCGGCGTACAATGAGCAGTTCTTC
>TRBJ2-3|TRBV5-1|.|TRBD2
CASRGTRDTQYF
TGCGCCAGCAGGGGGACTAGGGATACGCAGTATTTT
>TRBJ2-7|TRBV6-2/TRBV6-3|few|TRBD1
CASSKGQGGLYEQYF
TGTGCCAGCAGTAAGGGACAGGGAGGATTATACGAGCAGTACTTC
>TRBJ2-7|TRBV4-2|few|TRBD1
CASSQRGTGPYEQYF
TGTGCCAGCAGCCAGAGGGGGACAGGTCCCTACGAGCAGTACTTC
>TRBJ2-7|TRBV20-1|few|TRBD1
CSATDRGDYEQYF
TGCAGTGCTACCGACAGGGGAGACTACGAGCAGTACTTC
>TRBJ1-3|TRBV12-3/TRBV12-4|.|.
CASSPWTDSGNTIYF
TGTGCCAGCAGTCCATGGACGGACTCTGGAAACACCATATATTTT
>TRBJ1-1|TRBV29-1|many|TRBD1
CSGQGQNTEAFF
TGCAGCGGACAGGGGCAAAACACTGAAGCTTTCTTT
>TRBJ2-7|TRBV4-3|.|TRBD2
CASSQGSGTDYEQYF
TGCGCCAGCAGCCAAGGTAGCGGGACGGACTACGAGCAGTACTTC
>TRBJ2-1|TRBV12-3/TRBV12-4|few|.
CASRWGRSSYNEQFF
TGTGCCAGCAGATGGGGTCGAAGCTCCTACAATGAGCAGTTCTTC
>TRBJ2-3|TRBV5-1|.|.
CASSFSLRADTQYF
TGCGCCAGCAGCTTCTCCCTCCGAGCAGATACGCAGTATTTT
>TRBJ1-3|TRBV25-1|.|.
CASSEFGSGNTIYF
TGTGCCAGCAGTGAATTCGGGTCCGGAAACACCATATATTTT
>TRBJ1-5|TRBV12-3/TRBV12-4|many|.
CASSLREKQPQHF
TGTGCCAGCAGTTTACGGGAAAAACAGCCCCAGCATTTT